The sequence of this TCR beta chain was determined in a study of T cell changes during pregnancy in multiple sclerosis. The method was immunoSEQ multiplex PCR; TCRdb's version includes in-frame clones alone and lacks a portion of them. The sample has some 85,000 clones, about 94% seen once. Germline V gene sequence: CDR1 SGHTA, CDR2 FQGNSA. The CDR3 spans 14 residues. After removal of 1 base from V and 3 bases from J, the junction contained 3 bases not matched to a gene. Source: peripheral blood, taken in the third trimester of pregnancy. The clonotype originates from a female donor with multiple sclerosis, enrolled in a pregnancy study. V is TRBV7-2 and J is TRBJ2-7, with 7 bases fitting TRBD2. The CDR3 is CASSLGAGVYEQYF. CDR3 in DNA: TGTGCCAGCAGCTTAGGGGCGGGAGTCTACGAGCAGTACTTC.